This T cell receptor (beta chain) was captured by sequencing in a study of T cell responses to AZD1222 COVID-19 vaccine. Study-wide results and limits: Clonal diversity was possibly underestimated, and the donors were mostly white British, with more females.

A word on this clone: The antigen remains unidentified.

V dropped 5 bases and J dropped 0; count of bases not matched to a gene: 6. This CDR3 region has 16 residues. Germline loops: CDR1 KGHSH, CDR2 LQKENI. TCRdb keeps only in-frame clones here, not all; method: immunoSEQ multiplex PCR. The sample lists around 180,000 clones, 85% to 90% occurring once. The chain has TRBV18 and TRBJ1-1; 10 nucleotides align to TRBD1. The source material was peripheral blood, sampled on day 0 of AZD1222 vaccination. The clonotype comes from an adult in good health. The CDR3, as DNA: TGTGCCAGCTCAAGGGACAGGGGCCAGATGAACACTGAAGCTTTCTTT. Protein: CASSRDRGQMNTEAFF.